These 11 T cell receptor beta chains were sequenced from one sample in a study of control samples from healthy donors and cancer patients. TCRdb's table, derived via immunoSEQ multiplex PCR, lists solely in-frame clones and lacks some. The data contain approximately 180,000 clones, approximately 92% of them singletons. The material sequenced was blood. Source of these receptors: a woman aged 40-49 years in good health.

The chain is built from TRBV2 and TRBJ1-1; D gene ambiguous. V lost 8 bases and J lost 0, with 10 bases in between. The V gene's germline CDR1 is SNHLY and CDR2 FYNNEI. The CDR3 totals 13 residues. CDR3 nucleotide sequence: TGTGCCAGCCGAGGTGGGATGAACACTGAAGCTTTCTTT. This encodes CASRGGMNTEAFF.

The chain has TRBV4-2 and TRBJ1-6; 8 nucleotides line up with TRBD1. The CDR3 totals 17 residues. Per the germline V gene, CDR1 is LGHNA and CDR2 is YNFKEQ. V shed 0 bases and J 7 bases; nucleotides not matched to a gene: 8. CDR3 loop: CASSQEGPGGENSPLHF. The CDR3 DNA is TGTGCCAGCAGCCAAGAAGGGCCAGGGGGCGAGAATTCACCCCTCCACTTT.

The chain links TRBV5-1 to TRBJ2-1, with 7 bases fitting TRBD1. V dropped 4 bases and J dropped 6; count of bases not matched to a gene: 7. The CDR3 runs to 14 residues. Germline CDR1 SGHRS, CDR2 YFSETQ. This CDR3 reads CASSPGQRANEQFF. In DNA, the CDR3 is TGCGCCAGCAGCCCGGGACAGAGAGCCAATGAGCAGTTCTTC.

V usage is TRBV15 and J usage is TRBJ1-5; D uncertain. V was pared by 6 bases and J by 2 bases, with 11 bases between. CDR1 and CDR2 (germline): LNHNV, YYDKDF (reference sequence). The CDR3 is 14 amino acids. CDR3 bases: TGTGCCACCAGTTATGGTTATGGCAATCAGCCCCAGCATTTT. It specifies CATSYGYGNQPQHF.

In this sample, this clone turned up once. The chain recombines TRBV5-1 with TRBJ2-1; 7 positions agree with TRBD2. After removal of 0 bases from V and 2 bases from J, the junction contained 2 bases not matched to a gene. The germline V gene encodes CDR1 SGHRS and CDR2 YFSETQ. The CDR3 is made up of 15 amino acids. CDR3 DNA: TGCGCCAGCAGCTTGGCGGGGGGTACCTACAATGAGCAGTTCTTC. Protein product: CASSLAGGTYNEQFF.

The J gene is TRBJ2-2, the V gene TRBV6-5; the D gene is possibly TRBD1 (5 bases). The CDR3 sequence is 15 residues long. V was clipped by 8 bases and J by 0 bases, with 13 bases between them. CDR1 is MNHEY and CDR2 is SVGAGI in the germline V gene. Here the CDR3 reads CASGRQTSNTGELFF. CDR3 sequence (DNA): TGTGCCAGCGGCAGACAGACCTCGAACACCGGGGAGCTGTTTTTT.

The chain recombines TRBV6-1 with TRBJ2-5; possibly TRBD1 for D (5 bases). From germline, CDR1 is MNHNS and CDR2 SASEGT. This CDR3 has 15 amino acids. Between the trimmed V and J ends, which lost 2 bases and 2 bases, there was a span of 12 bases. CDR3 sequence: CASSELKGVQETQYF. The CDR3 DNA follows: TGTGCCAGCAGTGAATTGAAAGGGGTGCAAGAGACCCAGTACTTC.

This clone was recorded once. Other nucleotide sequences from this sample produce the same CDR3. V is TRBV5-1 and J is TRBJ1-3; D remains unclear. The germline gives CDR1 SGHRS, CDR2 YFSETQ. The CDR3 runs to 14 residues. Trimming cost V 3 bases and J 0 bases, with 7 bases left between them. The CDR3 is CASSSDGSGNTIYF. The DNA of the CDR3 is TGCGCCAGCAGCTCGGACGGCTCTGGAAACACCATATATTTT. The variable domain in full, with the rest retrieved from reference TRBV5-1 and TRBJ1-3, is KAGVTQTPRYLIKTRGQQVTLSCSPISGHRSVSWYQQTPGQGLQFLFEYFSETQRNKGNFPGRFSGRQFSNSRSEMNVSTLELGDSALYLCASSSDGSGNTIYFGEGSWLTVV.

The genes are TRBV6-5 and TRBJ1-2; D uncertain. V gave up 6 bases and J gave up 6 bases, with 17 bases separating them. The germline CDR1 and CDR2 sequences are MNHEY and SVGAGI. This CDR3 has 14 residues. CDR3 residues: CASRPRGGLDGYTF. The CDR3 DNA sequence: TGTGCCAGCAGGCCGCGAGGTGGGCTGGATGGCTACACCTTC.

V usage is TRBV27 and J usage is TRBJ1-5, with D unclear. This CDR3 has 16 amino acids. The germline V gene encodes CDR1 MNHEY and CDR2 SMNVEV (reference sequence). Trimming stripped 2 bases from V and 0 bases from J, with 11 bases between. As DNA, the CDR3 is TGTGCCAGCAGTTTAACTGGACCTCTTAGCAATCAGCCCCAGCATTTT. Protein: CASSLTGPLSNQPQHF.

This clone was picked up one time. The V call is TRBV10-3, the J call TRBJ2-7; 9 nucleotides match TRBD2. CDR3 length: 15 amino acids. Germline V gene data show CDR1 as ENHRY and CDR2 as SYGVKD. The V gene end was trimmed by 3 bases and the J gene end by 3 bases; junction bases not matched to a gene: 6. The chain's CDR3 is CAISDGSGGFYEQYF. The DNA of the CDR3 is TGTGCCATCAGTGACGGTAGCGGGGGATTCTACGAGCAGTACTTC.